This TCR beta chain is from a study of blood T cell repertoires in COVID-19. Germline V lookup: CDR1 SQVTM, CDR2 ANQGSEA. This CDR3 comprises 12 residues. J lost 1 base, V lost 6 bases, and 0 bases had no gene match. Generated by immunoSEQ multiplex PCR, the TCRdb table keeps only in-frame clones and is missing some. The profile shows 100,000 to 150,000 clones, around 87% of them singletons. In its sample, this clone was seen a few times. The sample has other DNA sequences that encode this CDR3 too. Input material: peripheral blood. The V and J genes are TRBV29-1 and TRBJ1-1, with 9 positions matching TRBD1. This clonotype was obtained from a man between 45 and 60 years old with acute or convalescent COVID-19. The CDR3 protein is CSVGQGNTEAFF. The CDR3 DNA is TGCAGCGTGGGACAGGGGAACACTGAAGCTTTCTTT.